Presented here are 20 T cell receptor beta chains from one specimen sequenced in a study of blood T cell repertoires in COVID-19. Produced via immunoSEQ multiplex PCR; TCRdb's table is partial and in-frame only. The repertoire holds about 370,000 clones, just under 90% seen once, with 1.7% in the top ten. Source material: PBMCs or T cells enriched from blood (not recorded which). Every receptor here comes from a woman aged 30 to 39 who had recovered from COVID-19.

The chain links TRBV5-4 to TRBJ2-7; the match to TRBD2 covers 9 bases. CDR1 SGHNT and CDR2 YYREEE come from the germline V gene (reference sequence). J gave up 5 bases and V 4 bases, and 7 bases lay outside the gene matches. The CDR3 consists of 14 residues. CDR3 coding DNA: TGTGCCAGCAGCGCGCGGGAGGGCCCCCACGAGCAGTACTTC. This encodes CASSAREGPHEQYF.

The rearrangement joins TRBV2 to TRBJ1-2, with TRBD1 as a possible D gene (6 bases). V was trimmed by 8 bases and J by 6 bases, leaving 16 bases between them. The length of the CDR3 is 13 residues. From germline, CDR1 is SNHLY and CDR2 FYNNEI. CDR3 nucleotide sequence: TGTGCCAGCCCCAGGGGTAGAATAGATGGCTACACCTTC. Protein: CASPRGRIDGYTF.

The chain carries TRBV15 and TRBJ2-3; no clear D. The CDR3 has 14 amino acids. The V and J ends lost 4 bases and 9 bases respectively, with 17 bases between them. In germline, CDR1 is LNHNV, CDR2 YYDKDF (reference sequence). CDR3 sequence (DNA): TGTGCCACCAGCAATCTTCGTGGAGCGAGGACGCAGTATTTT. It specifies CATSNLRGARTQYF.

This rearrangement joins TRBV7-9 to TRBJ1-5; maybe TRBD1 (6 bases). The CDR3 has 16 amino acids. From germline, CDR1 is SEHNR and CDR2 FQNEAQ (reference sequence). V lost 3 bases to trimming and J lost 2 bases, with 14 bases between them. The CDR3 spells CASSLSQGGGNQPQHF. The CDR3, as DNA: TGTGCCAGCAGCTTGTCACAGGGAGGGGGCAATCAGCCCCAGCATTTT.

For this clone: Because the CDR3 is missing its conserved closing phenylalanine or tryptophan, this is likely a read error. The DNA is omitted, as the CDR3 cannot be located on it reliably, and the CDR3 follows TCRdb's listing. The CDR3 is CASIPLEADSL. The V and J genes are TRBV21-1 and TRBJ2-7; the table's D call, TRBD2, has no DNA check behind it. TRBV21-1 is deemed a pseudogene. The CDR3 comprises 11 residues, both ends counted.

J is TRBJ2-7 and V is TRBV18; 7 bases are a match to TRBD1. Germline values: CDR1 KGHSH, CDR2 LQKENI. The CDR3 has 16 residues. V was clipped by 1 base and J by 3 bases; unmatched bases: 9. Written as DNA, the CDR3 is TGTGCCAGCTCACCACTAATTGGGACAGCCTTCTACGAGCAGTACTTC. Its protein is CASSPLIGTAFYEQYF.

The chain is built from TRBV5-1 and TRBJ2-2; D is uncertain. The CDR3 is 14 amino acids. V was shortened by 7 bases and J by 0 bases, with 10 bases between the two germline ends. CDR1 is SGHRS and CDR2 is YFSETQ in the germline V gene. CDR3 amino acids: CASASSANTGELFF. The CDR3 nucleotides read TGCGCCAGCGCATCCAGCGCGAACACCGGGGAGCTGTTTTTT.

The CDR3 protein is CASSQETGVLFGYTF. CDR3 bases: TGTGCCAGCAGCCAAGAGACAGGGGTCCTCTTTGGCTACACCTTC. J is TRBJ1-2 and V is TRBV4-2, with TRBD1 identical over 8 bases. V trimming: 0 bases; J trimming: 7 bases; junction bases outside the gene matches: 7. Germline CDR1 and CDR2: LGHNA and YNFKEQ. The CDR3 is made up of 15 amino acids.

V and J are TRBV3-1 (or the pseudogene TRBV3-2) and TRBJ1-1; the D gene is possibly TRBD1 (6 bases). The CDR3 is 14 residues long. The germline V gene has CDR1 LGHDT and CDR2 YNNKEL (reference sequence). Deletions cut 4 bases from V and 1 base from J, with 10 bases between. This CDR3 is CASSPDSGNTEAFF. The CDR3 DNA follows: TGTGCCAGCAGCCCGGACAGCGGGAACACTGAAGCTTTCTTT.

The chain combines TRBV6-5 with TRBJ1-2; no clear D. V was clipped by 6 bases and J by 6 bases, with 5 bases between them. The CDR3 has 10 residues. Germline CDR1 and CDR2: MNHEY and SVGAGI. CDR3 region: CASRTNGYTF. The CDR3 DNA sequence: TGTGCCAGCAGGACTAATGGCTACACCTTC.

This chain uses TRBV1 with TRBJ2-1; whether TRBD2, the table's D call, matches the DNA was not checked. TRBV1 is a recognized pseudogene. CDR3 size: 16 residues. Written as DNA, the CDR3 is TGCACCAGCAGCCAAGTAAGACTAGTGGTCCCCACGGAGCAGTTCTTC. Its protein product is CTSSQVRLVVPTEQFF.

The chain couples TRBV3-1 (or the pseudogene TRBV3-2) to TRBJ2-6, with D hard to call. Germline V gene lookup returns CDR1 LGHDT and CDR2 YNNKEL (reference sequence). This CDR3 is 18 amino acids long. V shed 4 bases and J shed 1 base, with 17 bases lying between them. The CDR3 region is CASSLSNPGLSGANVLTF. CDR3 DNA: TGTGCCAGCAGCCTTTCTAATCCGGGTTTATCTGGGGCCAACGTCCTGACTTTC.

The rearrangement joins TRBV11-3 to TRBJ2-7, with 10 nucleotides matching TRBD2. Trimming took 0 bases from V and 2 from J; bases not matched to a gene: 7. CDR3 size: 17 residues. Germline CDR1 reads SGHNT; CDR2 reads YENEEA. The CDR3 nucleotides are TGTGCCAGCAGCTTAGATCAGGGAGGGACTAGCGCCTACGAGCAGTACTTC. Its translation: CASSLDQGGTSAYEQYF.

V and J are TRBV9 and TRBJ2-5; possibly TRBD2 for D (6 bases). The CDR3 loop spans 10 amino acids. In germline, CDR1 is SGDLS, CDR2 YYNGEE. V was cut by 3 bases and J by 10 bases, with 7 bases left in between. The CDR3 DNA follows: TGTGCCAGCAGCGCCGGGAGCCAGTACTTC. Amino acid sequence: CASSAGSQYF.

This rearrangement joins TRBV10-3 to TRBJ1-5; no clear D gene. CDR3 size: 12 residues. V was clipped by 8 bases and J by 4 bases, with 9 bases between them. Germline values: CDR1 ENHRY, CDR2 SYGVKD. CDR3 DNA: TGTGCCATCTCGGGGTTAAATCAGCCCCAGCATTTT. Protein sequence: CAISGLNQPQHF.

This chain uses TRBV9 with TRBJ2-5, with 7 bases matching TRBD2. The germline CDR1 and CDR2 sequences are SGDLS and YYNGEE. This CDR3 has 14 residues. After removal of 0 bases from V and 3 bases from J, the junction contained 2 bases not matched to a gene. Here the CDR3 reads CASSVVSGEETQYF. The CDR3 nucleotides are TGTGCCAGCAGCGTAGTAAGCGGGGAAGAGACCCAGTACTTC. Based on the CDR3 plus reference TRBV9 and TRBJ2-5, the full variable domain is DSGVTQTPKHLITATGQRVTLRCSPRSGDLSVYWYQQSLDQGLQFLIQYYNGEERAKGNILERFSAQQFPDLHSELNLSSLELGDSALYFCASSVVSGEETQYFGPGTRLLVL.

The J gene is TRBJ1-3, the V gene TRBV11-2, with 9 bases lining up with TRBD1. CDR1 is SGHAT, CDR2 FQNNGV, per germline. The CDR3 covers 16 residues. With V trimmed by 1 base and J by 8 bases, 9 bases remained unmatched. The CDR3 DNA reads as TGTGCCAGCAGCTTAGGGGCCGGGACAGGGAGCCACACCATATATTTT. This sequence encodes CASSLGAGTGSHTIYF.

The rearrangement joins TRBV6-6 to TRBJ1-6; 9 bases line up with TRBD1. V lost 5 bases to trimming and J lost 10 bases; unmatched junction nucleotides: 9. The length of the CDR3 is 15 residues. The germline V gene encodes CDR1 MNHNY and CDR2 SVGAGI (reference sequence). The CDR3 is CASSDRGGKYSPLHF. The CDR3 DNA follows: TGTGCCAGCAGTGACAGGGGGGGAAAATACTCACCCCTCCACTTT.

In its sample, this clone was seen a few times. The chain links TRBV7-9 to TRBJ2-1, with D unclear. Germline V gene sequence: CDR1 SEHNR, CDR2 FQNEAQ (reference sequence). With 2 bases removed from V and 8 bases from J, the gap between germline ends came to 16 bases. The CDR3 contains 15 residues. The CDR3 reads CASSLRDKGIHEQFF. In DNA form, the CDR3 reads TGTGCCAGCAGCTTAAGAGACAAAGGTATCCATGAGCAGTTCTTC.

This sequence joins TRBV7-2 and TRBJ2-7; 8 bases match TRBD1. V lost 5 bases and J lost 3; bases outside the gene matches: 6. Germline V gives CDR1 SGHTA, CDR2 FQGNSA. CDR3 length: 14 residues. Here the CDR3 DNA reads TGTGCCAGCAGCCCCGACAGGGGTCACTACGAGCAGTACTTC. This gives the protein CASSPDRGHYEQYF.